The 18 T cell receptor beta chains below come from one sample, sequenced in a study of CXCR3-negative and CXCR3-positive naive CD8 T cells. The study made its TRB cDNA libraries by 5' RACE, adding UMI labels. TCRdb re-called the 5' RACE reads, yielding one record per CDR3 amino acid sequence without DNA. This listing includes about 110,000 distinct CDR3 sequences. Their recognized antigens are unknown. Study results and limitations: TRB CDR3s were more hydrophobic in CXCR3-positive than in CXCR3-negative naive cells.

Specimen: naive CXCR3+ CD8+ T cells from blood. Subset described: CD45RO-CCR7+CD27+CD95- naive CD8+ T cells expressing CXCR3 (TNR3+). These TCRs come from a human donor in good health. Some clones in this sample may be carry-over from other donors' samples.

The rearrangement joins TRBV29-1 to TRBJ2-2; TCRdb gives TRBD1 as the D gene, but with no DNA this cannot be confirmed. Germline values: CDR1 SQVTM, CDR2 ANQGSEA. The CDR3 length is 13 residues. The CDR3 loop reads CSVPDRNTGELFF.

The chain is built from TRBV5-1 and TRBJ2-1; TCRdb proposes TRBD2, but this gene call is untestable without DNA. From germline, CDR1 is SGHRS and CDR2 YFSETQ. CDR3 size: 14 residues. This chain's CDR3 is CASSLVGTNNEQFF.

The chain employs TRBV9 and TRBJ2-1; the D call from TCRdb, TRBD2, cannot be confirmed without DNA. Per germline, CDR1 SGDLS and CDR2 YYNGEE. The CDR3 totals 14 residues. This CDR3 is CASSQAGSGNEQFF.

The CDR3 sequence: CATTGLTYNEQFF. The V call is TRBV23-1, the J call TRBJ2-1; TCRdb lists TRBD1, though no DNA is available to test this call. TRBV23-1 is an open reading frame, and its role is uncertain. This CDR3 spans 13 amino acids.

The chain has TRBV10-1 and TRBJ2-7. Germline V gene data show CDR1 as WNHNN and CDR2 as SYGVQD (reference sequence). The length of the CDR3 is 12 residues. CDR3 sequence: CASSDGPYEQYF.

The chain links TRBV20-1 to TRBJ2-7. Germline V gives CDR1 DFQATT, CDR2 SNEGSKA (reference sequence). The CDR3 has 12 amino acids. The CDR3 protein is CSASQATYEQYF.

This sequence joins TRBV6-5 and TRBJ2-5; checking the TCRdb D call of TRBD1 is not possible without DNA. Germline CDR1 MNHEY, CDR2 SVGAGI. The CDR3 is 16 residues long. CDR3 residues: CASSYLVGEPKETQYF.

The chain uses TRBV9 and TRBJ1-2; TCRdb's D gene call, TRBD1, goes unchecked for lack of DNA. CDR1 and CDR2 (germline): SGDLS, YYNGEE. The CDR3 extends over 14 amino acids. This chain's CDR3 is CASSVPGTGFGYTF.

The CDR3 spells CASSVLAGTDTQYF. The chain combines TRBV2 with TRBJ2-3; as DNA is missing, the TRBD2 call by TCRdb cannot be tested. Looked up from germline, CDR1 is SNHLY and CDR2 is FYNNEI. The CDR3 contains 14 residues.

The chain recombines TRBV28 with TRBJ2-1; the D gene TCRdb calls, TRBD2, cannot be checked with no DNA. Germline CDR1 and CDR2: MDHEN and SYDVKM. The CDR3 is made up of 17 amino acids. The CDR3 here is CASSSVDLLKSYNEQFF.

V is TRBV20-1 and J is TRBJ2-5. There are 13 residues in the CDR3. From germline, CDR1 is DFQATT and CDR2 SNEGSKA (reference sequence). CDR3 amino acids: CSGLIRVEETQYF.

The rearrangement uses TRBV15 and TRBJ1-1. Germline CDR1 is LNHNV and CDR2 is YYDKDF (reference sequence). The CDR3 length is 14 residues. The CDR3: CATSRDRLGTEAFF.

The chain is built from TRBV7-8 and TRBJ2-1; TCRdb gives TRBD2 as the D gene, but with no DNA this cannot be confirmed. From germline, CDR1 is SGHVS and CDR2 FQNEAQ. CDR3 length: 15 amino acids. CDR3 sequence reads: CASRTAGGIYNEQFF.

The genes are TRBV4-3 and TRBJ1-1; lacking DNA, the TRBD1 call made by TCRdb goes unchecked. From germline, CDR1 is LGHNA and CDR2 YSLEER. This CDR3 has 14 amino acids. The CDR3 reads CASSQDAQNTEAFF.

CDR3 protein: CASSFQSSAYGQYF. The chain links TRBV12-3 or TRBV12-4 to TRBJ2-7. This CDR3 region has 14 residues.

The CDR3 sequence is CASSQGLSYEQYF. The V and J genes are TRBV7-7 and TRBJ2-7; TCRdb's D call, TRBD1, is unchecked because there is no DNA. Germline CDR1 SSHAT, CDR2 FNYEAQ (reference sequence). The CDR3 totals 13 residues.

V is TRBV28 and J is TRBJ1-1; TCRdb selects TRBD1, and the lack of DNA leaves this call unchecked. This CDR3 is built from 14 residues. Germline assignment: CDR1 MDHEN and CDR2 SYDVKM. The CDR3 loop is CASSSRTPNTEAFF. The full variable domain, with the rest looked up from reference TRBV28 and TRBJ1-1, is DVKVTQSSRYLVKRTGEKVFLECVQDMDHENMFWYRQDPGLGLRLIYFSYDVKMKEKGDIPEGYSVSREKKERFSLILESASTNQTSMYLCASSSRTPNTEAFFGQGTRLTVV.

The rearrangement links TRBV9 to TRBJ2-1; the TRBD1 assignment by TCRdb is unverifiable without DNA. The CDR3 is 12 amino acids. Per the germline V gene, CDR1 is SGDLS and CDR2 is YYNGEE. The CDR3 is CASGAGHNEQFF.